This T cell receptor (beta chain) was observed in a study of T cells in Graves' hyperthyroidism and ophthalmopathy. The study excluded patients with uncontrolled infection, other autoimmune disease, pregnancy or lactation. TCR beta CDR3 sequences were amplified from RNA transcripts. First-round RT-PCR of the TCR CDR3 relied on the HTBI primer set. TCRdb processed the multiplex PCR reads anew with MiXCR; each CDR3 protein has one entry. The repertoire has 360,000 or so distinct CDR3 sequences, about 18% of them found once; the top ten carry about 3.7%. The CDR3 is made up of 14 amino acids. V trimming: 7 bases; J trimming: 4 bases; junction bases outside the gene matches: 7. This clonotype was found many times.

The V gene is TRBV12-3 or TRBV12-4, the J gene TRBJ1-1; 9 bases line up with TRBD1. The receptor was derived from a woman aged 18 to 35 with Graves' hyperthyroidism. Input material: blood. The DNA for the CDR3 is TGTGCCAGCACCGGAGGGACAGGGCCCACTGAAGCTTTCTTT. Translated, it gives CASTGGTGPTEAFF.